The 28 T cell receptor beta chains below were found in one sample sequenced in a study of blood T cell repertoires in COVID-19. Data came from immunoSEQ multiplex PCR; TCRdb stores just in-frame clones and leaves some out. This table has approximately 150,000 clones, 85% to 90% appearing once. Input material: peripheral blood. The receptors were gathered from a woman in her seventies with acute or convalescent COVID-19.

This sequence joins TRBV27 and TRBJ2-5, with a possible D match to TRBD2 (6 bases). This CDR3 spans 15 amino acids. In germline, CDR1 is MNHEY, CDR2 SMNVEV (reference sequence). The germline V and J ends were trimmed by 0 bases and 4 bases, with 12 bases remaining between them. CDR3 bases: TGTGCCAGCAGTTTATCGGGGGGTCATGGAGAGACCCAGTACTTC. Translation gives CASSLSGGHGETQYF.

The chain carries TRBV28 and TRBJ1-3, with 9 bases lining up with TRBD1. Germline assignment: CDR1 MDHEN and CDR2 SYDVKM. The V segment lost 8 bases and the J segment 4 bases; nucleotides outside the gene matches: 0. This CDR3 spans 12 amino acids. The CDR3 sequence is CASGTGGNTIYF. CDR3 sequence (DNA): TGTGCCAGCGGGACAGGGGGAAACACCATATATTTT.

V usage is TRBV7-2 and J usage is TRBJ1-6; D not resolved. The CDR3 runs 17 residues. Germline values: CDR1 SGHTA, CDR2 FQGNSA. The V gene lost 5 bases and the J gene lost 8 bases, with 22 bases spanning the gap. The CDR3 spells CASSTNTAGIAYSPLHF. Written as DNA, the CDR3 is TGTGCCAGCAGCACCAATACAGCGGGGATAGCGTATTCACCCCTCCACTTT. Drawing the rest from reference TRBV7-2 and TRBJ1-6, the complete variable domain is GAGVSQSPSNKVTEKGKDVELRCDPISGHTALYWYRQSLGQGLEFLIYFQGNSAPDKSGLPSDRFSAERTGGSVSTLTIQRTQQEDSAVYLCASSTNTAGIAYSPLHFGNGTRLTVT.

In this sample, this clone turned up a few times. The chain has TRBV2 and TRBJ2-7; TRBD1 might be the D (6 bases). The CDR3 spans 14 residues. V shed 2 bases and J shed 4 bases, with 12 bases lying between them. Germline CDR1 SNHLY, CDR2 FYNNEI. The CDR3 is CASSEYRVGYEQYF. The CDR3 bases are TGTGCCAGCAGTGAATACAGGGTTGGGTACGAGCAGTACTTC.

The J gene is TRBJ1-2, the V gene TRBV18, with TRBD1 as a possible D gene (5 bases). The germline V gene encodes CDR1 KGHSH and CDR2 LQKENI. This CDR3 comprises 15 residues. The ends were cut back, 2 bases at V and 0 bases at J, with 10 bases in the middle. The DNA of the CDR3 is TGTGCCAGCTCACCAGGGTCAGGGACTAACTATGGCTACACCTTC. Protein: CASSPGSGTNYGYTF.

CDR3 sequence reads: CASSLAAQGSYEQYF. CDR3 coding DNA: TGTGCCAGCAGCTTAGCAGCACAGGGGAGCTACGAGCAGTACTTC. The chain carries TRBV7-8 and TRBJ2-7, with 7 nucleotides matching TRBD1. V was pared by 0 bases and J by 3 bases, with 5 bases of the junction left unmatched. Germline V gives CDR1 SGHVS, CDR2 FQNEAQ. The CDR3 runs 15 residues.

The DNA for the CDR3 is TGTGCCAGCAGCGGGACTAGCGGGAGATCAGAGACCCAGTACTTC. Its translation is CASSGTSGRSETQYF. This chain connects TRBV9 to TRBJ2-5; 13 bases match TRBD2. Germline loops: CDR1 SGDLS, CDR2 YYNGEE. CDR3 length: 15 residues. J gave up 4 bases and V 3 bases, and 3 bases lay outside the gene matches.

The CDR3 loop reads CASSPRRGLVEKLFF. The CDR3 nucleotides read TGTGCCAGCAGCCCTCGGCGAGGGCTAGTTGAAAAACTGTTTTTT. The gene calls are TRBV7-9 and TRBJ1-4, with D unresolved. The V gene lost 5 bases and the J gene lost 7 bases, with 17 bases spanning the gap. The CDR3 covers 15 residues. The germline V gene encodes CDR1 SEHNR and CDR2 FQNEAQ (reference sequence).

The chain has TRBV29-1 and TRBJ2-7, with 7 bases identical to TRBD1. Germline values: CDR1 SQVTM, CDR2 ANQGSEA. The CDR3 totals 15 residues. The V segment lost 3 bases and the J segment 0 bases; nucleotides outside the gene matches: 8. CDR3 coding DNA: TGCAGCGTTGAGGGTGACAGGGCTAGCTCCTACGAGCAGTACTTC. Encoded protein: CSVEGDRASSYEQYF.

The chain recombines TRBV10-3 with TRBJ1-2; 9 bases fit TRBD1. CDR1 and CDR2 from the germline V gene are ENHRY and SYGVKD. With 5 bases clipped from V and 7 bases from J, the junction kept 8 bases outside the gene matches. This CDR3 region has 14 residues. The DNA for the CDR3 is TGTGCCATCAGTTGGGACAGGGTTTTTTCTGGCTACACCTTC. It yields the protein CAISWDRVFSGYTF.

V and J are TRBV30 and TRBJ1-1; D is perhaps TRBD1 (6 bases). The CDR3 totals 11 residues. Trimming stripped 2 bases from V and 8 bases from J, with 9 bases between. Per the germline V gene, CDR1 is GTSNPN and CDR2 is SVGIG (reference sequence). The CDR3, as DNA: TGTGCCTGGAGTTGGACAGACGAAGCTTTCTTT. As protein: CAWSWTDEAFF. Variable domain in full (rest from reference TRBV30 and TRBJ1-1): SQTIHQWPATLVQPVGSPLSLECTVEGTSNPNLYWYRQAAGRGLQLLFYSVGIGQISSEVPQNLSASRPQDRQFILSSKKLLLSDSGFYLCAWSWTDEAFFGQGTRLTVV.

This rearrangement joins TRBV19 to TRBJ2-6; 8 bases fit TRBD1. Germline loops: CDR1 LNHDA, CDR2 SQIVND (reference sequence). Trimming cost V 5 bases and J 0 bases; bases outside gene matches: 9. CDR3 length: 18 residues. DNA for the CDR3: TGTGCCAGTAGTCCCTCCAGGGGGCGGGACTCTGGGGCCAACGTCCTGACTTTC. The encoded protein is CASSPSRGRDSGANVLTF.

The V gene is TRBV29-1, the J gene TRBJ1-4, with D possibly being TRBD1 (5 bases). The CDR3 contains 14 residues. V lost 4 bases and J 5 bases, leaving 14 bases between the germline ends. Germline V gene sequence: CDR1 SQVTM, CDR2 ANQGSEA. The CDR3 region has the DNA TGCAGCGTTGTGACCGGGACTCACAATGAAAAACTGTTTTTT. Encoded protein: CSVVTGTHNEKLFF.

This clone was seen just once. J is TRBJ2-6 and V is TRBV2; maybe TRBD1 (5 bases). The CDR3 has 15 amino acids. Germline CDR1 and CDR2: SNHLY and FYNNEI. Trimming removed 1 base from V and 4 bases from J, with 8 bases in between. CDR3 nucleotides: TGTGCCAGCAGTGAAGAGGGGAACGGGGCCAACGTCCTGACTTTC. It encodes CASSEEGNGANVLTF. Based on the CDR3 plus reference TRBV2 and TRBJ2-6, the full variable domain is EPEVTQTPSHQVTQMGQEVILRCVPISNHLYFYWYRQILGQKVEFLVSFYNNEISEKSEIFDDQFSVERPDGSNFTLKIRSTKLEDSAMYFCASSEEGNGANVLTFGAGSRLTVL.

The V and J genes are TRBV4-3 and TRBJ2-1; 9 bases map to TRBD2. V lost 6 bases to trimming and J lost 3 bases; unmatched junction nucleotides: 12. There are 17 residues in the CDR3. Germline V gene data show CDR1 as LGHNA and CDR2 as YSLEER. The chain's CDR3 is CASSRLAETTIYNEQFF. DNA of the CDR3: TGCGCCAGCAGTAGACTAGCGGAAACAACTATCTACAATGAGCAGTTCTTC.

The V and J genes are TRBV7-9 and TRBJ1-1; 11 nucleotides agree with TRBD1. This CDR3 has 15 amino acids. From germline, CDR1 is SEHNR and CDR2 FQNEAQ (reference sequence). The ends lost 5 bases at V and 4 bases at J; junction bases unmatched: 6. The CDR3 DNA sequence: TGTGCCAGCAGCCCCGGGACAGGGGGGCTCACTGAAGCTTTCTTT. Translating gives CASSPGTGGLTEAFF.

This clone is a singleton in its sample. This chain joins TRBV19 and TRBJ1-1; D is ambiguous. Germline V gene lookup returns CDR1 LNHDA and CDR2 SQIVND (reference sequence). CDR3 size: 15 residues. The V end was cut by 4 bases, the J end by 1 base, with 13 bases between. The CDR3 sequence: CASSNDITPNTEAFF. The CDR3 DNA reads TGTGCCAGTAGTAACGACATTACCCCGAACACTGAAGCTTTCTTT.

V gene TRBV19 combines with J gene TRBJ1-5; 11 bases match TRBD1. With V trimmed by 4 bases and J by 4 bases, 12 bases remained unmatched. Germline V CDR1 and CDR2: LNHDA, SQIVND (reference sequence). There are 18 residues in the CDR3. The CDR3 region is CASSTRGTGGVRNQPQHF. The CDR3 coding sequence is TGTGCCAGTAGTACCAGAGGGACAGGGGGTGTACGAAATCAGCCCCAGCATTTT.

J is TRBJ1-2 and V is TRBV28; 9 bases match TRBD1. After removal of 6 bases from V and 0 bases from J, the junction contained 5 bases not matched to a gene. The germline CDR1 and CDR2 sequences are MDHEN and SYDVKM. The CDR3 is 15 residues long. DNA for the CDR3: TGTGCCAGCAGCCCGGACAGGGGCTCTAACTATGGCTACACCTTC. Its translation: CASSPDRGSNYGYTF.

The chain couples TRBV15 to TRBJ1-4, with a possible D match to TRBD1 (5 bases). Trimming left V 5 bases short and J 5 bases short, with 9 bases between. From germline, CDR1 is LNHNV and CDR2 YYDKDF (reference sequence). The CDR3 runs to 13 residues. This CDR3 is CATSRGGNEKLFF. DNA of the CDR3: TGTGCCACCAGCCGGGGGGGGAATGAAAAACTGTTTTTT.

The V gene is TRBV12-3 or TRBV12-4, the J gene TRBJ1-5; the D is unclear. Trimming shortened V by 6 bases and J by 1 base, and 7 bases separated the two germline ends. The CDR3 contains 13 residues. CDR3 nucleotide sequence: TGTGCCAGCAGGCTACTAAGCAATCAGCCCCAGCATTTT. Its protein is CASRLLSNQPQHF.

The CDR3 loop reads CASIDTSGNEQFF. DNA of the CDR3: TGTGCCAGTATCGATACTAGCGGGAATGAGCAGTTCTTC. The chain employs TRBV19 and TRBJ2-1; 9 bases fit TRBD2. Unmatched junction bases numbered 5, after V lost 7 bases and J lost 7 bases. The germline gives CDR1 LNHDA, CDR2 SQIVND (reference sequence). The CDR3 has 13 residues.

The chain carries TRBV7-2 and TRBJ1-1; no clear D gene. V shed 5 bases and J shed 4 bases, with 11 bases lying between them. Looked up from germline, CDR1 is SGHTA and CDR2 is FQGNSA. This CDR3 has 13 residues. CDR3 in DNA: TGTGCCAGCAGCCCGGGTTTAGGCACTGAAGCTTTCTTT. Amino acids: CASSPGLGTEAFF.

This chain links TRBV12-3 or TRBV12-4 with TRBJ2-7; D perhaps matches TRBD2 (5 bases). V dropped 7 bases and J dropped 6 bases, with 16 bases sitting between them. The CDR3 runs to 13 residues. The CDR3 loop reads CASTLREKLEQYF. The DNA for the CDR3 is TGTGCCAGCACCTTGAGGGAGAAGCTCGAGCAGTACTTC.

CDR3 in amino acids: CASSFTSGSRYEQYF. CDR3 nucleotides: TGTGCCAGCAGCTTTACTAGCGGGAGTAGGTACGAGCAGTACTTC. The gene calls are TRBV28 and TRBJ2-7; 11 nucleotides align to TRBD2. The V segment lost 6 bases and the J segment 4 bases; nucleotides outside the gene matches: 8. The CDR3 loop spans 15 amino acids. In germline, CDR1 is MDHEN, CDR2 SYDVKM. Based on the CDR3 plus reference TRBV28 and TRBJ2-7, the full variable domain is DVKVTQSSRYLVKRTGEKVFLECVQDMDHENMFWYRQDPGLGLRLIYFSYDVKMKEKGDIPEGYSVSREKKERFSLILESASTNQTSMYLCASSFTSGSRYEQYFGPGTRLTVT.

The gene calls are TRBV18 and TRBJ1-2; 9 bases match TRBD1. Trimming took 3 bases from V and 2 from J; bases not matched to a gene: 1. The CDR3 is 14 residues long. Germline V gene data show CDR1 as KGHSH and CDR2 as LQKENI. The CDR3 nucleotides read TGTGCCAGCTCACCCGGGACAGGGAACTATGGCTACACCTTC. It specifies CASSPGTGNYGYTF.

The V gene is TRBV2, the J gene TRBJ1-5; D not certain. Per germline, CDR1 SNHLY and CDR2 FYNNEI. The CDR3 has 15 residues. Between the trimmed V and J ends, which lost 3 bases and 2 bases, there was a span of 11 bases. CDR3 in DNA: TGTGCCAGCAGTGATCGCGGGGTGGGCAATCAGCCCCAGCATTTT. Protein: CASSDRGVGNQPQHF.

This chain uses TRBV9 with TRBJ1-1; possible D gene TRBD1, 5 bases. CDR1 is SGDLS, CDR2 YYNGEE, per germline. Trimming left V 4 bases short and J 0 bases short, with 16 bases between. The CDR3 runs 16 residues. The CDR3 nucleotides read TGTGCCAGCAGCCCACAAACCGGGACTTTGAACACTGAAGCTTTCTTT. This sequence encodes CASSPQTGTLNTEAFF.